These 32 T cell receptor beta chains were all obtained from the same sample, sequenced in a study of control samples from healthy donors and cancer patients. Measured with immunoSEQ multiplex PCR; TCRdb has only the in-frame clones, and not every one. The repertoire has about 130,000 clones, roughly 92% of them found once; the top ten carry roughly 6%. Specimen: blood. These receptors were obtained from a man aged 18 to 30 in good health.

The rearrangement uses TRBV3-1 (or the pseudogene TRBV3-2) and TRBJ2-5; 11 bases fit TRBD2. Germline-derived CDR1 and CDR2 are LGHDT and YNNKEL (reference sequence). V lost 2 bases to trimming and J lost 5 bases; unmatched junction nucleotides: 4. The CDR3 covers 15 residues. The DNA for the CDR3 is TGTGCCAGCAGCCAACTAGCGGGGGGAAGGGAGACCCAGTACTTC. Encoded protein: CASSQLAGGRETQYF.

The chain employs TRBV6-5 and TRBJ2-5; a possible D gene is TRBD2 (7 bases). The CDR3 has 15 amino acids. Germline CDR1 reads MNHEY; CDR2 reads SVGAGI. V was pared by 6 bases and J by 1 base, with 15 bases between. In nucleotides, the CDR3 is TGTGCCAGCAGAAGGGCGGGGGCGATCCAAGAGACCCAGTACTTC. This sequence encodes CASRRAGAIQETQYF.

V usage is TRBV27 and J usage is TRBJ1-1; D is perhaps TRBD1 (6 bases). Trimming pared 7 bases from V and 3 bases from J, leaving 18 bases between. Germline-derived CDR1 and CDR2 are MNHEY and SMNVEV (reference sequence). This CDR3 comprises 15 residues. CDR3 in DNA: TGTGCCAGCACGTCTGAGGGACGGGGGCACACTGAAGCTTTCTTT. Translated: CASTSEGRGHTEAFF.

This clone has a single count. This chain uses TRBV5-3 with TRBJ1-4; D gene unclear. TRBV5-3 is treated as an ORF (open reading frame) with a function not yet certain. V was cut by 2 bases and J by 2 bases, with 13 bases left in between. The CDR3 spans 16 residues. The CDR3 region is CARSFLIHATNEKLFF. The CDR3 DNA sequence: TGTGCCAGAAGCTTCCTTATACACGCCACTAATGAAAAACTGTTTTTT.

The gene calls are TRBV9 and TRBJ2-7; the D gene is possibly TRBD1 (5 bases). The germline CDR1 and CDR2 sequences are SGDLS and YYNGEE. The CDR3 is 14 residues long. V was shortened by 3 bases and J by 0 bases, with 10 bases between the two germline ends. The chain's CDR3 is CASSDQGNSYEQYF. DNA for the CDR3: TGTGCCAGCAGCGATCAGGGCAACTCCTACGAGCAGTACTTC.

V is TRBV11-2 and J is TRBJ2-7, with 16 bases matching TRBD2. Germline V CDR1 and CDR2: SGHAT, FQNNGV. The CDR3 covers 18 residues. V lost 6 bases, J lost 7 bases, and 15 bases stayed unmatched. The CDR3 bases are TGTGCCAGCAGACGACCCGGGACTAGCGGGGGGGCCTTAGGGGAGCAGTACTTC. Its translation: CASRRPGTSGGALGEQYF.

This clone came up once. The gene calls are TRBV11-2 and TRBJ2-5; D is unresolved. The assigned J gene may be wrong: the sequence end matches TRBJ2-7 better. CDR1 is SGHAT and CDR2 is FQNNGV in the germline V gene. The CDR3 spans 14 residues. In DNA, the CDR3 is TGTGCCAGCAGCTTAGTACGCCGGAATTACGAGCAGTACTTC. Protein product: CASSLVRRNYEQYF.

The chain has TRBV11-2 and TRBJ1-5; D not certain. Per the germline V gene, CDR1 is SGHAT and CDR2 is FQNNGV. With 3 bases removed from V and 7 bases from J, the gap between germline ends came to 7 bases. This CDR3 has 12 residues. The CDR3 region is CASSFPGQPQHF. The CDR3 DNA is TGTGCCAGCAGCTTCCCAGGACAGCCCCAGCATTTT.

The rearrangement uses TRBV7-9 and TRBJ1-1; no clear D gene. V lost 1 base and J lost 2, with 17 bases in between. CDR3 size: 17 residues. CDR1 and CDR2 (germline): SEHNR, FQNEAQ (reference sequence). In nucleotides, the CDR3 is TGTGCCAGCAGCTTAGGAAATTGGAGAGCCAACAACACTGAAGCTTTCTTT. Amino acid sequence: CASSLGNWRANNTEAFF. The variable domain in full, with the rest retrieved from reference TRBV7-9 and TRBJ1-1, is DTGVSQNPRHKITKRGQNVTFRCDPISEHNRLYWYRQTLGQGPEFLTYFQNEAQLEKSRLLSDRFSAERPKGSFSTLEIQRTEQGDSAMYLCASSLGNWRANNTEAFFGQGTRLTVV.

This chain connects TRBV5-4 to TRBJ2-7; D is unclear. Germline V gene lookup returns CDR1 SGHNT and CDR2 YYREEE (reference sequence). The CDR3 extends over 13 amino acids. Trimming pared 0 bases from V and 3 bases from J, leaving 7 bases between. The CDR3 is CASSLGPDYEQYF. CDR3 bases: TGTGCCAGCAGCTTGGGACCTGACTACGAGCAGTACTTC.

This rearrangement joins TRBV5-1 to TRBJ1-5; D unresolved. Germline V gives CDR1 SGHRS, CDR2 YFSETQ. The CDR3 length is 16 residues. V lost 0 bases and J 2 bases, leaving 12 bases between the germline ends. This CDR3 reads CASSLDGVIGNQPQHF. Written as DNA, the CDR3 is TGCGCCAGCAGCTTGGATGGGGTTATAGGCAATCAGCCCCAGCATTTT.

This sequence joins TRBV5-5 and TRBJ2-7; 9 bases are shared with TRBD2. V gave up 0 bases and J gave up 2 bases; unmatched junction bases: 9. Germline CDR1 and CDR2: SGHKS and YYEKEE (reference sequence). The CDR3 sequence is 17 residues long. The CDR3 DNA reads TGTGCCAGCAGCTTGGCCGGTACGGCGGGAGGGACCTACGAGCAGTACTTC. It specifies CASSLAGTAGGTYEQYF.

This clone was picked up one time. This chain uses TRBV6-5 with TRBJ2-7, with unresolved D. The CDR3 covers 11 residues. The V end was cut by 4 bases, the J end by 10 bases, with 11 bases between. Per the germline V gene, CDR1 is MNHEY and CDR2 is SVGAGI. Written as DNA, the CDR3 is TGTGCCAGCAGTTCGGCGACGAAACAGTACTTC. It encodes CASSSATKQYF.

This clone was observed a single time. The rearrangement uses TRBV3-1 (or the pseudogene TRBV3-2) and TRBJ2-7; D ambiguous. V gave up 2 bases and J gave up 0 bases, with 8 bases separating them. Per germline, CDR1 LGHDT and CDR2 YNNKEL (reference sequence). CDR3 length equals 14 residues. This CDR3 is CASSQMGNSYEQYF. CDR3 nucleotides: TGTGCCAGCAGCCAAATGGGGAACTCCTACGAGCAGTACTTC.

This clone was counted a single time. This chain links TRBV11-2 with TRBJ1-1; D gene ambiguous. Germline CDR1 and CDR2: SGHAT and FQNNGV. This CDR3 comprises 12 residues. V was clipped by 5 bases and J by 1 base, with 5 bases between them. CDR3 region: CASSRQNTEAFF. The CDR3 nucleotides are TGTGCCAGCAGCCGACAGAACACTGAAGCTTTCTTT. Based on the CDR3 plus reference TRBV11-2 and TRBJ1-1, the full variable domain is EAGVAQSPRYKIIEKRQSVAFWCNPISGHATLYWYQQILGQGPKLLIQFQNNGVVDDSQLPKDRFSAERLKGVDSTLKIQPAKLEDSAVYLCASSRQNTEAFFGQGTRLTVV.

The gene calls are TRBV5-1 and TRBJ2-2; TRBD2 agrees at 10 bases. There are 14 residues in the CDR3. The V segment lost 5 bases and the J segment 9 bases; nucleotides outside the gene matches: 7. Per the germline V gene, CDR1 is SGHRS and CDR2 is YFSETQ. CDR3 nucleotides: TGCGCCAGCAGTGAGCGGGGGGGCGTCCGGGAGCTGTTTTTT. Translated, it gives CASSERGGVRELFF.

This chain links TRBV6-6 with TRBJ1-1, with unresolved D. Trimming removed 6 bases from V and 0 bases from J, with 8 bases in between. CDR1 is MNHNY and CDR2 is SVGAGI in the germline V gene (reference sequence). The CDR3 extends over 13 amino acids. For the CDR3, the DNA is TGTGCCAGCAGCTCTTGGATGAACACTGAAGCTTTCTTT. Translating gives CASSSWMNTEAFF.

CDR3 loop: CASSLNRENQPQHF. CDR3 bases: TGTGCCAGCAGCTTAAATAGGGAGAATCAGCCCCAGCATTTT. The chain recombines TRBV11-2 with TRBJ1-5, with D unresolved. Between the trimmed V and J ends, which lost 2 bases and 4 bases, there was a span of 9 bases. This CDR3 comprises 14 residues. Per the germline V gene, CDR1 is SGHAT and CDR2 is FQNNGV.

J is TRBJ1-5 and V is TRBV7-2, with TRBD1 as a possible D gene (5 bases). V dropped 0 bases and J dropped 6 bases, with 12 bases sitting between them. CDR1 and CDR2 from the germline V gene are SGHTA and FQGNSA. The CDR3 runs 15 residues. CDR3 in amino acids: CASSLAGVDFQPQHF. DNA for the CDR3: TGTGCCAGCAGCTTAGCAGGGGTCGATTTTCAGCCCCAGCATTTT.

This chain joins TRBV3-1 (or the pseudogene TRBV3-2) and TRBJ2-5; no definite D call. V lost 2 bases to trimming and J lost 2 bases, with 6 bases between them. This CDR3 is 13 amino acids long. Germline V gives CDR1 LGHDT, CDR2 YNNKEL (reference sequence). CDR3 in amino acids: CASSQSNQETQYF. The CDR3 DNA reads TGTGCCAGCAGCCAAAGTAATCAAGAGACCCAGTACTTC.

The chain is built from TRBV23-1 and TRBJ1-5; D unclear. TRBV23-1 is an ORF, and what it does is uncertain. This CDR3 has 18 residues. The V end was cut by 0 bases, the J end by 2 bases, with 17 bases between. CDR3 residues: CASSQSRLEHWGNQPQHF. CDR3 bases: TGCGCCAGCAGTCAATCGAGGCTCGAACATTGGGGCAATCAGCCCCAGCATTTT.

V and J are TRBV7-9 and TRBJ2-1; TRBD2 matches at 12 bases. The V and J ends lost 0 bases and 8 bases, in that order; junction bases with no gene match: 5. The CDR3 is made up of 16 amino acids. The germline V gene encodes CDR1 SEHNR and CDR2 FQNEAQ (reference sequence). The CDR3 bases are TGTGCCAGCAGCTTAGCCACCCTAGCGGGGGGGGATGAGCAGTTCTTC. The encoded protein is CASSLATLAGGDEQFF.

This chain links TRBV5-5 with TRBJ2-2; the match to TRBD2 covers 7 bases. The CDR3 is 13 amino acids. In germline, CDR1 is SGHKS, CDR2 YYEKEE (reference sequence). V shed 4 bases, J shed 10 bases, and the junction held 7 bases outside the gene matches. The CDR3, as DNA: TGTGCCAGCAGCGTGAGCGGGACCCCGGAGCTGTTTTTT. It codes for CASSVSGTPELFF.

This chain links TRBV6-5 with TRBJ1-1; 8 positions match TRBD1. J lost 5 bases, V lost 0 bases, and 8 bases had no gene match. The CDR3 sequence is 16 residues long. CDR1 is MNHEY and CDR2 is SVGAGI in the germline V gene. The CDR3 sequence: CASSYSRQGRKTEAFF. The DNA of the CDR3 is TGTGCCAGCAGTTACTCCCGACAGGGGAGAAAAACTGAAGCTTTCTTT.

V and J are TRBV6-5 and TRBJ1-1; 8 bases are a match to TRBD1. J was trimmed by 5 bases and V by 8 bases; bases with no gene match: 7. The V gene's germline CDR1 is MNHEY and CDR2 SVGAGI. CDR3 length: 13 residues. The CDR3: CASQDRAGTEAFF. The CDR3 nucleotides are TGTGCCAGCCAGGACAGGGCCGGGACTGAAGCTTTCTTT.

Turning to this clone: This likely comes from a read error, as the CDR3 has no conserved phenylalanine or tryptophan at its end. The DNA is left out, because the CDR3 cannot be placed on it with certainty; the CDR3 is given as TCRdb lists it. This rearrangement joins TRBV2 to TRBJ1-2. From its first to its last residue, the CDR3 has 13 amino acids. CDR1 SNHLY and CDR2 FYNNEI come from the germline V gene. The CDR3 spells CASSEKPQGGGSV.

The chain employs TRBV19 and TRBJ2-3; TRBD1 aligns across 8 bases. The CDR3 consists of 14 residues. The V gene's germline CDR1 is LNHDA and CDR2 SQIVND (reference sequence). V lost 6 bases, J lost 3 bases, and 5 bases stayed unmatched. CDR3 region: CASRRTGNTDTQYF. CDR3 DNA: TGTGCCAGTAGAAGGACAGGGAATACAGATACGCAGTATTTT.

The J gene is TRBJ1-1, the V gene TRBV5-6; 8 positions match TRBD1. V was pared by 7 bases and J by 1 base, with 9 bases of the junction left unmatched. The CDR3 is 15 amino acids. Germline V gives CDR1 SGHDT, CDR2 YYEEEE. This chain's CDR3 is CASGRTGRGNTEAFF. The CDR3 nucleotides read TGTGCCAGCGGCAGGACAGGGCGGGGGAACACTGAAGCTTTCTTT. Drawing the rest from reference TRBV5-6 and TRBJ1-1, the complete variable domain is DAGVTQSPTHLIKTRGQQVTLRCSPKSGHDTVSWYQQALGQGPQFIFQYYEEEERQRGNFPDRFSGHQFPNYSSELNVNALLLGDSALYLCASGRTGRGNTEAFFGQGTRLTVV.

This chain uses TRBV29-1 with TRBJ2-7; tentative D call: TRBD2 (6 bases). The V end was cut by 6 bases, the J end by 7 bases, with 13 bases between. The CDR3 length is 11 residues. Germline CDR1 reads SQVTM; CDR2 reads ANQGSEA. CDR3 DNA: TGCAGCGTCCAAGCGGGTTCAGAGCAGTACTTC. Translation gives CSVQAGSEQYF.

Turning to this clone: Other DNA sequences in this sample translate to the same CDR3. This chain's CDR3 is CASSVGGPYEQYF. The DNA of the CDR3 is TGTGCCAGCAGTGTGGGGGGGCCGTACGAGCAGTACTTC. V and J are TRBV2 and TRBJ2-7, with D possibly being TRBD2 (7 bases). The length of the CDR3 is 13 residues. Trimming cost V 4 bases and J 4 bases, with 11 bases left between them. From germline, CDR1 is SNHLY and CDR2 FYNNEI.

V usage is TRBV7-6 and J usage is TRBJ1-5, with D unresolved. The CDR3 is 15 amino acids. Germline CDR1 SGHVS, CDR2 FNYEAQ. V was clipped by 1 base and J by 6 bases, with 13 bases between them. CDR3 in DNA: TGTGCCAGCAGCTTAGGTAGCAGTAGGATTCAGCCCCAGCATTTT. Encoded protein: CASSLGSSRIQPQHF.

This chain uses TRBV19 with TRBJ2-3, with 12 bases lining up with TRBD2. This CDR3 contains 17 residues. Germline V CDR1 and CDR2: LNHDA, SQIVND (reference sequence). The V gene end was trimmed by 4 bases and the J gene end by 1 base; junction bases not matched to a gene: 6. CDR3 sequence: CASSRSSGGAGTDTQYF. CDR3 nucleotide sequence: TGTGCCAGTAGTAGGTCTAGCGGGGGGGCCGGCACAGATACGCAGTATTTT.